The text below deals with one TCR beta chain. Its antigen is unknown. This sample is drawn from a study of siplizumab effects on memory and regulatory T cells. The length of the CDR3 is 16 residues. Trimming left V 1 base short and J 9 bases short, with 21 bases between. CDR1 is MNHNS and CDR2 is SASEGT in the germline V gene. Profiling relied on immunoSEQ multiplex PCR, and the TCRdb table lists in-frame clones only, not all of them. The repertoire holds 70,000 to 95,000 clones, roughly 93% seen once, with 5.5% to 7.5% in the top ten. Study-wide findings and caveats: Few alloreactive clones mapped to unstimulated subsets. Apparently key alloresponse contributors, naive T cells also seemed more diverse than memory cells. In controls, 26.9% of mappable alloreactive CD4+ clones were Treg-derived on average, versus roughly 63% with siplizumab.

The chain recombines TRBV6-1 with TRBJ2-5, with a tentative D call TRBD2 (5 bases). The sample was CD8+ T cells sorted from blood. This TCR was sampled from a human donor in good health. The CDR3 DNA sequence: TGTGCCAGCAGTGAAGGGATCGAGGGTCCGGCTGCGGCCCAGTACTTC. Translated: CASSEGIEGPAAAQYF.